The rows below give T cell receptor beta chains drawn from one sample of a study of T cell changes during pregnancy in multiple sclerosis. TCRdb's copy holds only in-frame clones and misses some; the assay was immunoSEQ multiplex PCR. Of about 85,000 clones listed, just over 90% were seen once; the top ten hold over 2%. The material sequenced was peripheral blood, taken in the first trimester of pregnancy. These receptors were obtained from a female donor with multiple sclerosis, enrolled in a pregnancy study. Both conserved end residues are part of each CDR3. D genes are given only for firm matches. Expanded clones get a size class; other rows say once, few or many, or leave the size out.

size	J	D	V	CDR3	DNA
once	TRBJ2-7	.	TRBV9	CASSVAEGYEQYF	TGTGCCAGCAGCGTAGCCGAGGGCTACGAGCAGTACTTC
.	TRBJ2-2	.	TRBV19	CASRKVADTGELFF	TGTGCCAGTCGAAAAGTAGCGGATACCGGGGAGCTGTTTTTT
.	TRBJ2-3	.	TRBV5-4	CASSLAAGVDTQYF	TGTGCCAGCAGCTTGGCGGCAGGGGTCGATACGCAGTATTTT
.	TRBJ2-7	TRBD2	TRBV4-2	CASSNSKTSGGISYEQYF	TGTGCCAGCAGCAATTCCAAAACTAGCGGGGGGATCTCCTACGAGCAGTACTTC
.	TRBJ2-7	.	TRBV18	CASSQLNYEQYF	TGTGCCAGCTCACAACTCAACTACGAGCAGTACTTC
.	TRBJ2-3	TRBD2	TRBV9	CASSVRAGGTDTQYF	TGTGCCAGCAGCGTCAGGGCGGGGGGCACAGATACGCAGTATTTT
few	TRBJ1-4	TRBD1	TRBV4-1	CASSKRQGDEKLFF	TGCGCCAGCAGCAAGAGACAGGGGGATGAAAAACTGTTTTTT
.	TRBJ2-5	.	TRBV6-5	CASSGGSQETQYF	TGTGCCAGCAGTGGGGGCAGCCAAGAGACCCAGTACTTC
.	TRBJ2-2	TRBD1	TRBV5-4	CASSLPGQGGTGELFF	TGTGCCAGCAGCTTGCCGGGACAGGGAGGCACCGGGGAGCTGTTTTTT
once	TRBJ1-3	TRBD1	TRBV19	CASISLRDRASGNTIYF	TGTGCCAGTATTTCCCTCCGGGACAGGGCCTCTGGAAACACCATATATTTT
.	TRBJ1-2	.	TRBV28	CASSLSSYGYTF	TGTGCCAGCAGTTTATCATCCTATGGCTACACCTTC
once	TRBJ1-1	.	TRBV9	CASSVGPGLNTEAFF	TGTGCCAGCAGCGTAGGTCCAGGATTGAACACTGAAGCTTTCTTT
.	TRBJ2-2	TRBD1	TRBV30	CAWSEGATNTGELFF	TGTGCCTGGAGTGAGGGGGCGACGAACACCGGGGAGCTGTTTTTT
.	TRBJ1-5	.	TRBV5-5	CASSLGGYSNQPQHF	TGTGCCAGCAGCTTGGGCGGGTATAGCAATCAGCCCCAGCATTTT
.	TRBJ2-1	TRBD1	TRBV19	CASSLGDRAVDEQFF	TGTGCCAGTAGCCTCGGGGACAGGGCTGTCGATGAGCAGTTCTTC
.	TRBJ1-4	TRBD1	TRBV7-2	CASRPIGTGYEKLFF	TGTGCCAGCAGGCCGATAGGGACAGGGTATGAAAAACTGTTTTTT
.	TRBJ2-3	.	TRBV28	CASSPTWTGVGLAGNGDTQYF	TGTGCCAGCAGCCCTACCTGGACAGGGGTAGGCCTAGCGGGAAATGGAGATACGCAGTATTTT
.	TRBJ1-2	TRBD1	TRBV30	CAWKIGTANYGYTF	TGTGCCTGGAAAATCGGGACAGCTAACTATGGCTACACCTTC
.	TRBJ2-1	.	TRBV28	CASSPRKEVLYNEQFF	TGTGCCAGCAGTCCGCGGAAAGAGGTCTTGTACAATGAGCAGTTCTTC
.	TRBJ2-1	.	TRBV7-6	CASSLGGNSNEQFF	TGTGCCAGCAGTTTGGGCGGGAACAGCAATGAGCAGTTCTTC
.	TRBJ2-3	TRBD2	TRBV6-1	CASKVASGGSDTQYF	TGTGCCAGCAAGGTCGCTAGCGGGGGATCAGATACGCAGTATTTT
.	TRBJ1-6	.	TRBV11-1	CASSLQGNERNSPLHF	TGTGCCAGCAGCCTACAGGGAAACGAGAGAAATTCACCCCTCCACTTT
.	TRBJ1-6	.	TRBV5-8	CASSPTGVNYNSPLHF	TGTGCCAGCAGCCCCACGGGGGTAAACTATAATTCACCCCTCCACTTT
.	TRBJ2-2	.	TRBV2	CASSEGSVPTGELFF	TGTGCCAGCAGTGAAGGTTCAGTACCTACCGGGGAGCTGTTTTTT
.	TRBJ1-5	.	TRBV7-2	CASSLDRELNQPQHF	TGTGCCAGCAGCTTAGACAGGGAGCTTAATCAGCCCCAGCATTTT
.	TRBJ2-6	.	TRBV11-1	CASRPRDSGANVLTF	TGTGCCAGCAGACCGAGGGACTCTGGGGCCAACGTCCTGACTTTC
.	TRBJ1-6	TRBD1	TRBV7-9	CASSPYLGTGDSPLHF	TGTGCCAGCAGCCCATACCTCGGGACAGGGGATTCACCCCTCCACTTT
.	TRBJ2-7	TRBD1	TRBV7-6	CASSPPGQSYEQYF	TGTGCCAGCAGCCCGCCGGGACAGTCCTACGAGCAGTACTTC
.	TRBJ1-1	.	TRBV5-1	CASSAIVSSSNTEAFF	TGCGCCAGCTCTGCTATCGTAAGTAGCTCCAACACTGAAGCTTTCTTT